Following are 13 T cell receptor beta chains from one sample sequenced in a study of cytomegalovirus exposure and HLA in healthy donors. The PCR used 60 Vbeta and 13 Jbeta primers. Some clones are missing from TCRdb's copy, which holds only in-frame ones; the method was immunoSEQ multiplex PCR. The data show around 160,000 clones, roughly 87% seen once. Sequenced: PBMCs. Receptors were obtained from a man aged 50-60 years in good health and CMV-seropositive.

CDR3 sequence (DNA): TGTGCCAGCAGTGGCGGACTAGCGGGAATCCCCTACGAGCAGTACTTC. Translating gives CASSGGLAGIPYEQYF. The rearrangement joins TRBV28 to TRBJ2-7; 12 nucleotides line up with TRBD2. Trimming cost V 5 bases and J 2 bases; bases outside gene matches: 7. The CDR3 totals 16 residues. CDR1 is MDHEN and CDR2 is SYDVKM in the germline V gene.

The gene calls are TRBV5-1 and TRBJ2-5; perhaps TRBD2 as D (5 bases). Trimming cost V 4 bases and J 3 bases, with 16 bases left between them. Looked up from germline, CDR1 is SGHRS and CDR2 is YFSETQ. The CDR3 loop spans 15 amino acids. The CDR3: CASSPSGWGEETQYF. The CDR3 DNA sequence: TGCGCCAGCAGCCCCTCGGGGTGGGGTGAAGAGACCCAGTACTTC.

This clone was seen more than once but under ten times. The chain carries TRBV9 and TRBJ1-2, with 9 bases matching TRBD1. The CDR3 loop spans 13 amino acids. J lost 8 bases, V lost 0 bases, and 2 bases had no gene match. Germline CDR1 reads SGDLS; CDR2 reads YYNGEE. CDR3 residues: CASSVGQGVGYTF. The CDR3 DNA is TGTGCCAGCAGCGTAGGACAGGGGGTCGGCTACACCTTC.

The genes are TRBV27 and TRBJ2-3; tentatively, D is TRBD2 (6 bases). The CDR3 contains 16 residues. Germline assignment: CDR1 MNHEY and CDR2 SMNVEV (reference sequence). V dropped 1 base and J dropped 0 bases, with 11 bases sitting between them. For the CDR3, the DNA is TGTGCCAGCAGTTTATTACCAGCGGGTAGCACAGATACGCAGTATTTT. Encoded protein: CASSLLPAGSTDTQYF.

This chain uses TRBV7-9 with TRBJ1-5; D is possibly TRBD1 (6 bases). This CDR3 has 14 amino acids. V was trimmed by 0 bases and J by 6 bases, leaving 9 bases between them. The germline V gene has CDR1 SEHNR and CDR2 FQNEAQ (reference sequence). The CDR3 DNA reads TGTGCCAGCAGCTTAGCAGGGGGTGGTCAGCCCCAGCATTTT. It codes for CASSLAGGGQPQHF.

This clone was seen only a few times. The genes are TRBV6-5 and TRBJ2-1; 8 bases align to TRBD2. With 2 bases clipped from V and 6 bases from J, the junction kept 6 bases outside the gene matches. CDR3 length: 15 amino acids. Looked up from germline, CDR1 is MNHEY and CDR2 is SVGAGI. The CDR3 reads CASSYGVREGNEQFF. The CDR3 region has the DNA TGTGCCAGCAGTTACGGAGTCCGGGAGGGCAATGAGCAGTTCTTC.

The chain uses TRBV27 and TRBJ2-1, with D maybe TRBD1 (6 bases). Trimming took off 4 bases at V and 5 bases at J, with 18 bases between the two ends. This CDR3 contains 16 residues. CDR1 and CDR2 from the germline V gene are MNHEY and SMNVEV (reference sequence). For the CDR3, the DNA is TGTGCCAGCAGTTCCCCCGGGACACAGGGACACAATGAGCAGTTCTTC. This translates into CASSSPGTQGHNEQFF.

The genes are TRBV11-3 and TRBJ2-1; D is ambiguous. Germline CDR1 is SGHNT and CDR2 is YENEEA. This CDR3 is built from 14 residues. V was pared by 1 base and J by 7 bases, with 11 bases between. CDR3 DNA sequence: TGTGCCAGCAGCTTAGGGTCTAGTCGGAATGAGCAGTTCTTC. Translating it yields CASSLGSSRNEQFF.

V is TRBV6-5 and J is TRBJ1-5; TRBD1 is a possible D gene (5 bases). The CDR3 sequence is 12 residues long. V was pared by 6 bases and J by 6 bases, with 9 bases between. The V gene's germline CDR1 is MNHEY and CDR2 SVGAGI. CDR3 DNA sequence: TGTGCCAGCAGAAGGGGTTCTCAGCCCCAGCATTTT. Translating it yields CASRRGSQPQHF.

The gene calls are TRBV5-1 and TRBJ2-7; TRBD2 aligns across 14 bases. The germline CDR1 and CDR2 sequences are SGHRS and YFSETQ. This CDR3 region has 17 residues. V lost 1 base, J lost 3 bases, and 6 bases stayed unmatched. CDR3 loop: CASSLSPGTSGSYEQYF. CDR3 DNA sequence: TGCGCCAGCAGCTTGTCGCCCGGGACTAGCGGGAGCTACGAGCAGTACTTC.

V and J are TRBV28 and TRBJ2-2; TRBD1 matches at 8 bases. The CDR3 runs 17 residues. Per the germline V gene, CDR1 is MDHEN and CDR2 is SYDVKM. The V gene end was trimmed by 5 bases and the J gene end by 4 bases; junction bases not matched to a gene: 12. The CDR3 here is CASSPSGIGTGTGELFF. Here the CDR3 DNA reads TGTGCCAGCAGTCCTTCGGGGATAGGGACAGGCACCGGGGAGCTGTTTTTT.

The gene calls are TRBV7-9 and TRBJ1-1; 7 nucleotides match TRBD1. Germline values: CDR1 SEHNR, CDR2 FQNEAQ (reference sequence). The V segment lost 5 bases and the J segment 7 bases; nucleotides outside the gene matches: 13. The CDR3 runs 15 residues. The CDR3 DNA follows: TGTGCCAGCAGCCAAGAAAGACAGGGCCGACGTGAAGCTTTCTTT. Its translation: CASSQERQGRREAFF.

This clone was seen only a few times. The rearrangement links TRBV28 to TRBJ1-1, with D possibly being TRBD1 (6 bases). The germline gives CDR1 MDHEN, CDR2 SYDVKM. The CDR3 has 14 amino acids. The germline V and J ends were trimmed by 2 bases and 6 bases, with 13 bases remaining between them. CDR3 region: CASSLAAGVAEAFF. Here the CDR3 DNA reads TGTGCCAGCAGTTTAGCGGCAGGGGTCGCTGAAGCTTTCTTT.